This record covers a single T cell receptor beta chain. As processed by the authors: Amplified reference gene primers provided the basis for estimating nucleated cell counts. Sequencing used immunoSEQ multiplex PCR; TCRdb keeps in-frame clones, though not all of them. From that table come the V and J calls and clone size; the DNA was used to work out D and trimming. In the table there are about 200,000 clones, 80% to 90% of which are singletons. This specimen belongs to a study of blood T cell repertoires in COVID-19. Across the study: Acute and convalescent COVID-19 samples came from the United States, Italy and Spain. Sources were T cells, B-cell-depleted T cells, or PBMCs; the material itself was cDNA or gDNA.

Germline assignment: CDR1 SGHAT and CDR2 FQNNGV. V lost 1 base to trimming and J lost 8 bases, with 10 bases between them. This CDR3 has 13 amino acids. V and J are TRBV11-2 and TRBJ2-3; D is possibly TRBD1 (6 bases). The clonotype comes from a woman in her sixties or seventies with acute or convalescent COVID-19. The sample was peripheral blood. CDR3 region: CASSLVGGGTQYF. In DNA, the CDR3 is TGTGCCAGCAGCTTAGTAGGGGGTGGTACGCAGTATTTT.